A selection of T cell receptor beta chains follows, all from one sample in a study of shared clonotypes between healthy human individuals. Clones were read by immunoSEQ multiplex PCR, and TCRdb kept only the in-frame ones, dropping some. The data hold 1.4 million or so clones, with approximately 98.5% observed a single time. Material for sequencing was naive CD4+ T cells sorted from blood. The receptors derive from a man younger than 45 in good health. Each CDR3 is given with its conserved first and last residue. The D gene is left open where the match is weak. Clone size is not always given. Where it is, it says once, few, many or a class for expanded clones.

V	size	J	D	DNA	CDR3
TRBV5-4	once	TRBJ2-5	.	TGTGCCAGCAGCCTTCATAACAGGGAGACCCAGTACTTC	CASSLHNRETQYF
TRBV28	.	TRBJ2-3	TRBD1	TGTGCCAGCAGCCTTGGGACAGCCACAGATACGCAGTATTTT	CASSLGTATDTQYF
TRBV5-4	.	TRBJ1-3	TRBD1	TGTGCCAGCAGCTTTGGACAGGGGTTGAACACCATATATTTT	CASSFGQGLNTIYF
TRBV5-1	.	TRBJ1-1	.	TGCGCCAGCAGCTCAGGTGCCGGGAGGGGGACTGAAGCTTTCTTT	CASSSGAGRGTEAFF
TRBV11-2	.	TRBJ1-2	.	TGTGCCAGCAGCCCGACAGCCTATGGCTACACCTTC	CASSPTAYGYTF
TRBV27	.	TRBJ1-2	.	TGTGCCAGCAGCCTCGGACGCAGCTATGGCTACACCTTC	CASSLGRSYGYTF
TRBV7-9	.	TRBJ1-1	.	TGTGCCAGCAGTTGGGGCCGGGGGGCCAGTGATGAAGCTTTCTTT	CASSWGRGASDEAFF
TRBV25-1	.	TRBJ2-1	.	TGTGCCAGCAGTGAATTTAAGAATGAGCAGTTCTTC	CASSEFKNEQFF
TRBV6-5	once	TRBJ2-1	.	TGTGCCAGCACCCACGGAGTTGAGCAGTTCTTC	CASTHGVEQFF
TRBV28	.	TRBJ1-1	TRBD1	TGTGCCAGCAGTTCCCCGGACAGGCGGGATCTGGCTTTCTTT	CASSSPDRRDLAFF
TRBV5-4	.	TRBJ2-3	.	TGTGCCAGCAGCCGGGACTGGGGCACAGATACGCAGTATTTT	CASSRDWGTDTQYF
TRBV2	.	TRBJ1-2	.	TGTGCCAGCAGCCAGGAGGCGAGCCGTTCAAACTATGGCTACACCTTC	CASSQEASRSNYGYTF
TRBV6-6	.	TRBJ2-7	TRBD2	TGTGCCAGCAGTAGGACTAGCGCGAACTACGAGCAGTACTTC	CASSRTSANYEQYF
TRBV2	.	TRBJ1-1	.	TGTGCCAGCAGGCGGGACGGAATCTCGGGAGCTTTCTTT	CASRRDGISGAFF
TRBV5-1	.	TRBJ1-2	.	TGCGCCAGCAGCTACTCCGGAGGGTCGACTGGCTACACCTTC	CASSYSGGSTGYTF
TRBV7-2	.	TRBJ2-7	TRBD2	TGTGCCAGCAGCTTAGGGGCGGGAGCGCCGCAGTACTTC	CASSLGAGAPQYF
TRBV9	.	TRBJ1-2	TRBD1	TGTGCCAGCAGCACGACAGGGGCTAACTATGGCTACACCTTC	CASSTTGANYGYTF
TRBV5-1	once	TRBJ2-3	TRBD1	TGCGCCAGCAGCTTGGCCGTAGGGGGCGACCCGGGTGGTACGCAGTATTTT	CASSLAVGGDPGGTQYF
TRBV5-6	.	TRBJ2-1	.	TGTGCCAGCAGCTTTATCTCGGGATCCTACAATGAGCAGTTCTTC	CASSFISGSYNEQFF
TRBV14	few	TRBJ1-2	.	TGTGCCAGCAGCCAAGAAGGTTGGGGCTATGGCTACACCTTC	CASSQEGWGYGYTF
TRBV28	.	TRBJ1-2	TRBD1	TGTGCCAGCAGTCCCTTTTTTCCATCCGGGACAGGATCTGATGGCTACACCTTC	CASSPFFPSGTGSDGYTF
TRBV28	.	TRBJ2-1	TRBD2	TGTGCCAGCAGCAGGGCTAGCGGGAGTCGCCGGGAGCAGTTCTTC	CASSRASGSRREQFF
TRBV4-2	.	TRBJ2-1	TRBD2	TGTGCCAGCAGCCGCCCTAGGGGCGGGAGGGTCGGTGAGCAGTTCTTC	CASSRPRGGRVGEQFF
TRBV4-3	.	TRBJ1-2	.	TGCGCCAGCAGCCAAGAGGGAAACTATGGCTACACCTTC	CASSQEGNYGYTF
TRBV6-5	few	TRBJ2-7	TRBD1	TGTGCCAGCAGTTACTCCCCCGGGACAGGGGGAGAGCAGTACTTC	CASSYSPGTGGEQYF
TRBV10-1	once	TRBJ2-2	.	TGCGCCAGCAGTGAGTCGATCGGGGACACCGGGGAGCTGTTTTTT	CASSESIGDTGELFF
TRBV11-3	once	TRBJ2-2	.	TGTGCCAGCAGCTTAGGGGGGAAACTCACCGGGGAGCTGTTTTTT	CASSLGGKLTGELFF
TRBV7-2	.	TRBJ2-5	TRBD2	TGTGCCAGCAGCTTGGGACTAGCGGCCGGGGAGACCCAGTACTTC	CASSLGLAAGETQYF
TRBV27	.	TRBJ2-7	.	TGTGCCAGCCAGTCAACTAGGGTGACCTACGAGCAGTACTTC	CASQSTRVTYEQYF
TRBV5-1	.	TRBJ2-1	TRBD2	TGCGCCAGCAATGGACTAGCGGGAGGGCCGGGCAATGAGCAGTTCTTC	CASNGLAGGPGNEQFF
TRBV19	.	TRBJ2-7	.	TGTGCCAGTAGTATAGTGGCTAGCAACTACGAGCAGTACTTC	CASSIVASNYEQYF
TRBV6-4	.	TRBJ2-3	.	TGTGCCAGCAGTGTCACAGGGTACGGAGATACGCAGTATTTT	CASSVTGYGDTQYF
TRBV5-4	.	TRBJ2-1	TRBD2	TGTGCCAGCAGTCACGGGACTAGCGGCTACAATGAGCAGTTCTTC	CASSHGTSGYNEQFF
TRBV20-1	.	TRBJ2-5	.	TGCAGTGCTAGGGGGCAAGAGACCCAGTACTTC	CSARGQETQYF
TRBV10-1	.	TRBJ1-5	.	TGCGCCAGCAGTGAGTCGGGGGTGGTTCAGCCCCAGCATTTT	CASSESGVVQPQHF
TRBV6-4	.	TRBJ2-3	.	TGTGCCAGCAGTGACTCGGATCTCCACACAGATACGCAGTATTTT	CASSDSDLHTDTQYF
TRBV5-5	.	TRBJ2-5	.	TGTGCCAGCAGCTTGGGGAGGCTCGCTCGAGAGACCCAGTACTTC	CASSLGRLARETQYF
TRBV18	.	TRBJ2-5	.	TGTGCCAGCTCACCAAGCGCAGAGACCCAGTACTTC	CASSPSAETQYF
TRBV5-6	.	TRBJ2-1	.	TGTGCCAGCAGCTTGGGGCTAGCAGGGTACAATGAGCAGTTCTTC	CASSLGLAGYNEQFF
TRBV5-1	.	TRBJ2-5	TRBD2	TGCGCCAGCAGCTCTCGGCGGGGGGAGACCCAGTACTTC	CASSSRRGETQYF
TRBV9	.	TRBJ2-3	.	TGTGCCAGCAGCGTAGCGGGCCACACAGATACGCAGTATTTT	CASSVAGHTDTQYF
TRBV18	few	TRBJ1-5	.	TGTGCCAGCTCACCAATAAGCAATCAGCCCCAGCATTTT	CASSPISNQPQHF
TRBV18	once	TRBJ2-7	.	TGTGCCAGCTCCCCCCCCAGCGCAAGCTCCTACGAGCAGTACTTC	CASSPPSASSYEQYF
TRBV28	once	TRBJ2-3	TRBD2	TGTGCCAGCAGTTCAGGCGGGAGTGGCACAGATACGCAGTATTTT	CASSSGGSGTDTQYF
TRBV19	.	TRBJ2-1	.	TGTGCCAGTAGTATAGAGGGAGGCGCTGAGCAGTTCTTC	CASSIEGGAEQFF
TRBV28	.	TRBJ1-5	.	TGTGCCAGCAGTTTCCCTCCGGGGGGCAATCAGCCCCAGCATTTT	CASSFPPGGNQPQHF
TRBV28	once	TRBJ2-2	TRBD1	TGTGCCAGTAGCCGGGACAGGGTCGCATCGAGGTACACCGGGGAGCTGTTTTTT	CASSRDRVASRYTGELFF
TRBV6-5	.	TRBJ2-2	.	TGTGCCAGCAGGAATGGGGTTCCCGGCGGGGAGCTGTTTTTT	CASRNGVPGGELFF
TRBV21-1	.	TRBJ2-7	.	TGTGCCAGCAGTTCACCCGCCCCTTACGAGCAGTACTTC	CASSSPAPYEQYF
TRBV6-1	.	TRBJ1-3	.	TGTGCCAGCGTTAGGCCAAACAGGGCTGGAAACACCATATATTTT	CASVRPNRAGNTIYF
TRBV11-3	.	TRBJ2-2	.	TGTGCCAGCAGCTTAGTTGTGGGAGGTGAAACCGGGGAGCTGTTTTTT	CASSLVVGGETGELFF
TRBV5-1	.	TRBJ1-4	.	TGCGCCAGCAGCCAGGGGACAAAAACAACTAATGAAAAACTGTTTTTT	CASSQGTKTTNEKLFF
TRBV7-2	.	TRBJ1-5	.	TGTGCCAGCAGCTTAGCTTCAAGGAACGAGCAGCCCCAGCATTTT	CASSLASRNEQPQHF
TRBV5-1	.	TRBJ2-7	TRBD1	TGCGCCAGCAGCTTGAGGGGACAGGGGTTGGAGCAGTACTTC	CASSLRGQGLEQYF
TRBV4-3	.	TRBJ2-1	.	TGCGCCAGCAGCCCGCAAACTCGGGAGAGCTCCTACAATGAGCAGTTCTTC	CASSPQTRESSYNEQFF
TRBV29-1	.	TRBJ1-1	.	TGCAGCGTTGACACTCTCAACACTGAAGCTTTCTTT	CSVDTLNTEAFF
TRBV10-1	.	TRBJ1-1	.	TGCGCCAGCAGTGTGTCCAGGAACACTGAAGCTTTCTTT	CASSVSRNTEAFF
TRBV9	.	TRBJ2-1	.	TGTGCCAGCAGCGTAGGCCAAATATCGTCCTACAATGAGCAGTTCTTC	CASSVGQISSYNEQFF
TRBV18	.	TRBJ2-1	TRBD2	TGTGCCAGCTCACCACCAAGCGGGAGTGGCTATGAGCAGTTCTTC	CASSPPSGSGYEQFF
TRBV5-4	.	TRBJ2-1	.	TGTGCCAGCAGCCACCGGGGGAGCTCGGGTTCCTACAATGAGCAGTTCTTC	CASSHRGSSGSYNEQFF